This T cell receptor beta chain was captured by sequencing in a study of blood T cell repertoires in COVID-19 (TCRdb year 2020). Looking at the study overall: Collaborator samples came from the United States, Italy and Spain and covered acute and convalescent phases of COVID-19. The prospective study material was composed of cDNA or gDNA derived from T cells, B-cell-depleted T cells, or PBMCs. Deeply sampled blood TCRbeta repertoires from subjects exposed to, actively infected with, or recovered from COVID-19 were included in the dataset. The repertoires were made available in a free public database intended to serve as a resource for research on the immune response to SARS-CoV-2. The samples were drawn from the first 160 participants of the ongoing ImmuneRACE study and from 1,254 subjects provided by 6 global collaborators. A de-identified subject ID, COVID-19 status, age in years and sex were almost always included in the sample metadata. Where available, HLA class I and class II types were taken from metadata supplied by the sample provider and were not determined by assay-based typing. Results the study describes overall, beyond this receptor: How much clinical and demographic metadata was included differed by source and by participant, and the metadata was provided uncurated.

Each collaborating institution followed its own protocols to collect whole blood in K2EDTA tubes. Collaborator samples were shipped for TCRbeta analysis as frozen whole blood, isolated PBMCs, or DNA extracted from either sample type. Remarks on this clone: Its antigen remains unidentified. Base quality data are lacking; no much larger clone is found one base away.

The immunoSEQ Assay, a bias-controlled multiplex PCR, was used to amplify TCRbeta CDR3 regions from genomic DNA. For the original study's pipeline: Nucleated cell counts per sample were estimated from amplification of reference gene primers within the assay. To quantify the absolute abundance of each unique TCRbeta CDR3 rearrangement, sequence reads were collapsed and filtered. For each sample, productive Simpson clonality was calculated as the square root of Simpson's diversity index across productive rearrangements. What TCRdb holds here is the immuneACCESS table cut down to in-frame rearrangements. Part of the clones is not present; checked against another copy, under half of the missing clones reflect an unresolved V gene, and the others are unexplained. V and J calls and clone size follow that table, whereas D and trimming were derived from the DNA. The sample has 160,000 or so clones on record, over 70% of them singletons. Under 0.75% of the sample rests with the top ten.

The junction shows trimming of 5 bases on V and 4 bases on J, and the gene matches do not reach 12 bases of it. From the cysteine up to the phenylalanine, the CDR3 has a length of 16 residues. The entry retains the CDR3 DNA only, 48 bases that are in frame from base 1. According to the germline V gene, CDR1 reads SGHAT and CDR2 reads FQNNGV. The clonotype was recovered from a man aged 60 to 75 with acute or convalescent COVID-19. The V gene is TRBV11-2 and the J gene is TRBJ1-2; 8 bases in between match TRBD1. Sequencing was carried out using peripheral blood. The nucleotides are TGTGCCAGCAGCCCTTTCGGCGGACAGGGCGTCTATGGCTACACCTTC. This is translated as CASSPFGGQGVYGYTF.